This is a list of T cell receptor beta chains from one sample in a study of blood T cell repertoires in COVID-19. Sequencing used immunoSEQ multiplex PCR; TCRdb keeps in-frame clones, though not all of them. The table has approximately 270,000 clones, 86% seen once. Input material: PBMCs or T cells enriched from blood (not recorded which). The receptors shown here come from a man between 35 and 55 years old who had recovered from COVID-19. The CDR3 runs from the conserved cysteine through the conserved F or W. The D gene is left open where the match is weak. Only part of the rows carry a size: once, few, many, or a class if the clone is expanded.

abundance	v_gene	j_gene	d_gene	CDR3aa	CDR3nt
-	TRBV30	TRBJ2-2	-	CAWVTDRPLNTGELFF	TGTGCCTGGGTGACCGACAGGCCCTTGAACACCGGGGAGCTGTTTTTT
-	TRBV5-1	TRBJ2-2	-	CASSLAGPGTGELFF	TGCGCCAGCAGCTTGGCCGGCCCGGGCACCGGGGAGCTGTTTTTT
-	TRBV5-4	TRBJ1-2	TRBD1	CASSRGQAYGYTF	TGTGCCAGCAGCCGCGGACAGGCCTATGGCTACACCTTC
-	TRBV7-9	TRBJ2-7	TRBD2	CASSGTSVGEQYF	TGTGCCAGCAGCGGGACTAGCGTTGGAGAGCAGTACTTC
-	TRBV5-1	TRBJ1-1	TRBD1	CASSLGQGATEAFF	TGCGCCAGCAGTCTGGGACAGGGGGCAACTGAAGCTTTCTTT
-	TRBV7-9	TRBJ2-7	-	CASSSDSFSYEQYF	TGTGCCAGCAGCTCAGACTCATTCTCCTACGAGCAGTACTTC
-	TRBV4-1	TRBJ2-4	TRBD2	CASSPGLAGGLAKNIQYF	TGCGCCAGCAGCCCCGGGCTAGCGGGAGGGTTAGCCAAAAACATTCAGTACTTC
-	TRBV19	TRBJ2-1	TRBD2	CASSIGSGRVGEQFF	TGTGCCAGTAGTATAGGTAGCGGGAGGGTGGGTGAGCAGTTCTTC
-	TRBV11-3	TRBJ2-1	-	CASSPRLYNEQFF	TGTGCCAGCAGCCCGCGACTCTACAATGAGCAGTTCTTC
-	TRBV5-4	TRBJ1-4	-	CASSLVGEDEKLFF	TGTGCCAGCAGCTTGGTAGGGGAGGATGAAAAACTGTTTTTT
-	TRBV20-1	TRBJ1-1	-	CSASGLMRDTEAFF	TGCAGTGCTAGTGGTCTCATGAGGGACACTGAAGCTTTCTTT
-	TRBV2	TRBJ1-5	-	CASSPQQGGNQPQHF	TGTGCCAGCAGTCCCCAACAGGGAGGCAATCAGCCCCAGCATTTT
-	TRBV7-9	TRBJ2-1	TRBD2	CASSVPAGGPGDEQFF	TGTGCCAGCAGCGTCCCGGCGGGAGGGCCGGGTGATGAGCAGTTCTTC
-	TRBV3-1/TRBV3-2	TRBJ2-7	-	CASSLLGTYEQYF	TGTGCCAGCAGCCTACTAGGTACCTACGAGCAGTACTTC
-	TRBV18	TRBJ2-1	TRBD2	CASSTTAGGLNEQFF	TGTGCCAGCTCAACGACTGCGGGAGGGCTCAATGAGCAGTTCTTC
-	TRBV27	TRBJ1-6	-	CASSLGPILPLHF	TGTGCCAGCAGTTTAGGCCCAATCCTACCCCTCCACTTT
-	TRBV5-1	TRBJ1-6	TRBD1	CASSLGQGENSPLHF	TGCGCCAGCAGCTTGGGACAGGGTGAGAATTCACCCCTCCACTTT
-	TRBV5-1	TRBJ1-6	-	CASSLVQNNSPLHF	TGCGCCAGCAGCTTGGTTCAGAATAATTCACCCCTCCACTTT
-	TRBV5-4	TRBJ2-1	TRBD1	CASSFDRGQNNEQFF	TGTGCCAGCAGCTTCGACAGGGGGCAAAACAATGAGCAGTTCTTC
-	TRBV5-8	TRBJ1-2	-	CASSLEPGYTF	TGTGCCAGCAGCTTGGAGCCTGGCTACACCTTC
-	TRBV5-1	TRBJ1-1	-	CASSLEGRSTEAFF	TGCGCCAGCAGCTTAGAGGGAAGGAGCACTGAAGCTTTCTTT
-	TRBV27	TRBJ2-7	TRBD2	CASRFPIVAGDGYEQYF	TGTGCCAGCAGATTCCCTATTGTGGCGGGGGACGGATACGAGCAGTACTTC
-	TRBV14	TRBJ2-7	-	CASSPSLGAEQYF	TGTGCCAGCAGCCCCTCGTTGGGGGCCGAGCAGTACTTC
-	TRBV30	TRBJ1-1	-	CAWSVQVAGQAFF	TGTGCCTGGAGTGTACAGGTCGCAGGGCAAGCTTTCTTT
-	TRBV10-3	TRBJ1-5	TRBD1	CATGTADDQPQHF	TGTGCCACGGGGACAGCGGACGATCAGCCCCAGCATTTT
-	TRBV27	TRBJ2-3	-	CASSFKTTITDTQYF	TGTGCCAGCAGTTTCAAGACTACGATTACAGATACGCAGTATTTT
-	TRBV28	TRBJ2-7	-	CASRGRGGSYEQYF	TGTGCCAGCAGGGGGAGGGGGGGCTCCTACGAGCAGTACTTC
once	TRBV18	TRBJ2-7	TRBD1	CASSDSGTGDSYEQYF	TGTGCCAGCTCCGATTCCGGGACAGGGGACTCCTACGAGCAGTACTTC
-	TRBV12-3/TRBV12-4	TRBJ1-2	-	CASSLGYRAGYTF	TGTGCCAGCAGTCTCGGCTACAGGGCGGGCTACACCTTC
-	TRBV7-3	TRBJ2-1	TRBD1	CASSALGGPNEQFF	TGTGCCAGCAGCGCCCTAGGGGGCCCCAATGAGCAGTTCTTC
-	TRBV2	TRBJ2-7	TRBD1	CASQDRDHEQYF	TGTGCCAGCCAGGACAGGGACCACGAGCAGTACTTC
once	TRBV9	TRBJ2-7	TRBD1	CASSVGGQGSYEQYF	TGTGCCAGCAGCGTAGGGGGACAGGGGTCCTACGAGCAGTACTTC
-	TRBV19	TRBJ2-2	TRBD1	CASSTHPGTGPGELFF	TGTGCCAGTAGTACTCATCCCGGGACAGGTCCCGGGGAGCTGTTTTTT
-	TRBV10-3	TRBJ1-4	TRBD1	CAITSGTGNEKLFF	TGTGCCATCACTTCCGGGACAGGGAATGAAAAACTGTTTTTT
many	TRBV7-6	TRBJ2-7	TRBD2	CASSLKSSGEGEQYF	TGTGCCAGCAGCTTAAAGTCTAGCGGTGAGGGCGAGCAGTACTTC
-	TRBV28	TRBJ2-1	-	CASSSRTSSYNEQFF	TGTGCCAGCAGTTCCCGTACTAGCTCCTACAATGAGCAGTTCTTC
-	TRBV30	TRBJ1-5	-	CASSPGYRNQPQHF	TGTGCCTCAAGTCCGGGGTATCGAAATCAGCCCCAGCATTTT
-	TRBV11-2	TRBJ1-4	TRBD1	CASSFPEGQSQKLFF	TGTGCCAGCAGCTTCCCCGAGGGACAGTCGCAAAAACTGTTTTTT
few	TRBV12-3/TRBV12-4	TRBJ1-1	-	CASNQGFTEAFF	TGTGCCAGCAACCAGGGGTTCACTGAAGCTTTCTTT
-	TRBV14	TRBJ2-7	TRBD2	CASSRTGTSGSYEQYF	TGTGCCAGCAGCCGAACCGGGACTAGCGGCTCCTACGAGCAGTACTTC
-	TRBV28	TRBJ1-2	-	CASSLELTNYGYTF	TGTGCCAGCAGTTTGGAGCTCACTAACTATGGCTACACCTTC
-	TRBV4-1	TRBJ2-3	-	CASSQRSGSTDTQYF	TGCGCCAGCAGCCAAAGGTCGGGAAGCACAGATACGCAGTATTTT
-	TRBV10-2	TRBJ2-3	TRBD2	CASRLAGGIDTQYF	TGCGCCAGCAGACTAGCGGGAGGTATAGATACGCAGTATTTT
once	TRBV5-5	TRBJ1-3	-	CASSSEPGSLGDTIYF	TGTGCCAGCAGCTCGGAGCCAGGTTCGCTCGGGGACACCATATATTTT
-	TRBV7-2	TRBJ1-1	-	CASSHKGQNTEAFF	TGTGCCAGCAGCCACAAGGGACAAAACACTGAAGCTTTCTTT
-	TRBV3-1/TRBV3-2	TRBJ2-1	-	CASSLSRLLSYNEQFF	TGTGCCAGCAGCCTCAGTCGACTCTTGTCTTACAATGAGCAGTTCTTC
-	TRBV19	TRBJ1-2	-	CASSMAYGYTF	TGTGCCAGTAGTATGGCTTATGGCTACACCTTC
few	TRBV27	TRBJ2-7	TRBD1	CASSPGTVPYEQYF	TGTGCCAGCAGCCCCGGGACAGTTCCCTACGAGCAGTACTTC
-	TRBV7-2	TRBJ2-3	TRBD2	CASSYSGGSTDTQYF	TGTGCCAGCAGCTATAGCGGGGGGTCCACAGATACGCAGTATTTT
-	TRBV19	TRBJ1-6	-	CASSITISRAVDSPLHF	TGTGCCAGTAGTATAACGATTTCCAGGGCGGTTGATTCACCCCTCCACTTT
once	TRBV3-1/TRBV3-2	TRBJ2-2	TRBD1	CASSRQDRDGELFF	TGTGCCAGCAGCCGGCAGGACAGGGACGGGGAGCTGTTTTTT
-	TRBV3-1/TRBV3-2	TRBJ1-3	-	CASSQGFANTIYF	TGTGCCAGCAGCCAAGGGTTTGCGAACACCATATATTTT
once	TRBV5-1	TRBJ2-7	-	CASSPREGQGEQYF	TGCGCCAGCAGCCCCCGCGAGGGTCAAGGCGAGCAGTACTTC
-	TRBV6-5	TRBJ2-2	-	CASSLNTGELFF	TGTGCCAGCAGTTTAAATACCGGGGAGCTGTTTTTT
few	TRBV24-1	TRBJ2-1	TRBD1	CATSDDRGIKDEQFF	TGTGCCACCAGTGATGACAGGGGGATAAAAGATGAGCAGTTCTTC